This T cell receptor beta chain came from a study of T cell repertoires in cytomegalovirus infection. Study in general: Use of recently identified HLA-C-restricted and well-studied HLA-B-restricted CMV epitopes was part of the study.

Germline loops: CDR1 LGHNA, CDR2 YSLEER. This CDR3 spans 15 amino acids. The V and J ends lost 0 bases and 7 bases respectively, with 15 bases between them. Points from the study as a whole: There were HLA-C-restricted CMV-specific TCR beta clonotypes dominating the ex vivo response.

This clonotype was seen more than once but under ten times. Its target is not known. TCRdb reanalysed the reads using MiXCR and keeps one entry per CDR3 protein. The table records 600,000 to 700,000 distinct CDR3 sequences, around 31% of them present only once. Sequencing used cultured PBMCs, obtained from culture after CMV antigen stimulation. This TCR derives from a human donor in good health (CMV status not recorded). Some clones in this sample may be carry-over from other donors' samples. The rearrangement joins TRBV4-3 to TRBJ2-5; D might be TRBD1 (6 bases). CDR3 DNA sequence: TGCGCCAGCAGCCAAGATCCCGGGACACTTGGGACCCAGTACTTC. Its protein is CASSQDPGTLGTQYF.